This T cell receptor (beta chain) is drawn from a study of blood T cell repertoires in COVID-19 (dated by TCRdb to 2019 to 2021). As for the study more broadly: The collaborator samples originated in the United States, Italy and Spain and spanned the acute and convalescent phases of COVID-19. The repertoires were released in a freely available public database intended as a resource for research on the immune response to SARS-CoV-2. The samples were drawn from the first 160 participants of the ongoing ImmuneRACE study and from 950 to 1,500 subjects provided by 6 global collaborators. The prospective study material was composed of cDNA or gDNA derived from T cells, B-cell-depleted T cells, or PBMCs. HLA class I and class II types, where available, came from metadata supplied by the sample provider rather than from assay-based typing. Nearly every sample came with metadata listing a de-identified subject ID, COVID-19 status, age in years and sex. Deeply sampled blood TCRbeta repertoires from subjects exposed to, actively infected with, or recovered from COVID-19 were included in the dataset. The full study reports these points: The quantity of clinical and demographic metadata differed by source and by participant and was supplied without curation.

The immunoSEQ Assay, a bias-controlled multiplex PCR, was used to amplify TCRbeta CDR3 regions from genomic DNA. Per the original workflow: Nucleated cell counts per sample were estimated from amplification of reference gene primers within the assay. To quantify the absolute abundance of each unique TCRbeta CDR3 rearrangement, sequence reads were collapsed and filtered. For each sample, productive Simpson clonality was calculated as the square root of Simpson's diversity index over productive rearrangements. The table was pulled from immuneACCESS by TCRdb, which kept in-frame rearrangements only. Such tables lose some clones; where checked, under half of the loss comes from unresolved V genes, and the rest has no known cause. That table gives V, J and clone size, and the DNA gave D and trimming. In all, the sample holds approximately 120,000 clones, and around 84% of those were seen once. 6.5% to 10% of the sample comes from the top ten.

Whole blood was collected in K2EDTA tubes by collaborating institutions according to the institutions' own protocols. For TCRbeta analysis, collaborator samples were shipped as frozen whole blood, as isolated PBMCs, or as DNA extracted from either sample type. In regard to this clone: What antigen it recognizes has not been identified. Base qualities are not recorded, but no much larger clone differs from it by a single base.

The cysteine opens and the phenylalanine closes a CDR3 of 20 amino acids. Just CDR3 DNA is preserved here, 60 bases in frame from base 1. For this chain, trimming is 1 base at the V end and 1 base at the J end, and the number of junction bases without a gene match is 13. The germline V gene gives CDR1 as SGHRS and CDR2 as YFSETQ. Input material: peripheral blood. The TCR was taken from a woman of 80 years or more with active or convalescent COVID-19. This sequence uses TRBV5-1 and TRBJ2-1, with 11 central nucleotides matching TRBD2. The nucleotide sequence reads TGCGCCAGCAGCTTGTCGGCGGGGCTAGCGGGAGGAGGGTCCTACAATGAGCAGTTCTTC. Its protein is CASSLSAGLAGGGSYNEQFF.